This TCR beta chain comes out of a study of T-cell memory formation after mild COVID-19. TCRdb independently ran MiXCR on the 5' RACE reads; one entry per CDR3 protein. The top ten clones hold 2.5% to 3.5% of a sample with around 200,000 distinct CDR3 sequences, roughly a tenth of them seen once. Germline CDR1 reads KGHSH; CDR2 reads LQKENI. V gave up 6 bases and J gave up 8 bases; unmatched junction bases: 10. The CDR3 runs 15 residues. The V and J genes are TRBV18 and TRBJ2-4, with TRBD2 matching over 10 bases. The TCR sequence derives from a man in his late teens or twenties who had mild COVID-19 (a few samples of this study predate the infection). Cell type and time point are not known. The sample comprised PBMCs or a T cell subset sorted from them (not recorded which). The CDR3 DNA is TGTGCCAGCTCTCAAGCGGGGGGGCCATCGGACATTCAGTACTTC. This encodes CASSQAGGPSDIQYF.